The T cell receptor (beta chain) described here comes from a study of T-cell reconstitution after alpha-beta-depleted transplantation in children. Findings and caveats of the study: Several patients had high TCRbeta diversity at day 60; it came from surviving recipient T cells and thymic progenitors.

This clonotype was detected a few times. Its antigen remains unknown. Construction of the TCRbeta library involved unique molecular identifiers. TCRdb re-derived calls from the PCR reads in MiXCR, one entry per CDR3 protein. The table has about 980,000 distinct CDR3 sequences, roughly 29% seen once. The germline gives CDR1 SQVTM, CDR2 ANQGSEA. V was shortened by 4 bases and J by 4 bases, with 8 bases between the two germline ends. The CDR3 contains 12 residues. This chain joins TRBV29-1 and TRBJ2-4; D is unclear. The TCR was taken from a boy in the first two years of life who had a stem cell transplant for SCID, so the T cells may come from the graft donor. The material was PBMCs, mostly from graft donor cells, obtained 360 days after TCRalphabeta/CD19-depleted stem cell transplant. The CDR3 DNA reads as TGCAGCGTTGGAGGCAGTAAAAACATTCAGTACTTC. Its protein product is CSVGGSKNIQYF. Using reference TRBV29-1 and TRBJ2-4 for the parts outside the CDR3, the full variable domain is SAVISQKPSRDICQRGTSLTIQCQVDSQVTMMFWYRQQPGQSLTLIATANQGSEATYESGFVIDKFPISRPNLTFSTLTVSNMSPEDSSIYLCSVGGSKNIQYFGAGTRLSVL.